This TCR beta chain was retrieved from a study of cytomegalovirus exposure and HLA in healthy donors. General study points: Listed as cytomegalovirus-associated were 150 to 200 TCR beta chains.

V lost 5 bases to trimming and J lost 5 bases, with 4 bases between them. CDR3 length: 11 residues. Germline CDR1 and CDR2: ENHRY and SYGVKD. Produced via immunoSEQ multiplex PCR; TCRdb's table is partial and in-frame only. Among under 150,000 clones listed, around 90% were seen once. Notes on this clone: Its target is not known.

The chain couples TRBV10-3 to TRBJ2-1; D gene unclear. This clonotype was sampled from a woman younger than 35 in good health and CMV-seropositive. The sequenced sample was PBMCs. This chain's CDR3 is CAISRDNEQFF. The CDR3 DNA reads TGTGCCATCAGTCGCGACAATGAGCAGTTCTTC.